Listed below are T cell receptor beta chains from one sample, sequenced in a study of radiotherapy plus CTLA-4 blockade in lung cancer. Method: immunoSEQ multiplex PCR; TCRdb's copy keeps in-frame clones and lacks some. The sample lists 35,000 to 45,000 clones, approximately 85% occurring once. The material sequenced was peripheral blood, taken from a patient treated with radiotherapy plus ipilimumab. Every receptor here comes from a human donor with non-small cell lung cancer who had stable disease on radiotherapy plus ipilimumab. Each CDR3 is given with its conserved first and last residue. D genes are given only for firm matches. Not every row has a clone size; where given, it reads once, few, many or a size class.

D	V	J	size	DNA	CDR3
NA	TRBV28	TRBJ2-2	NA	TGTGCCAGCAGTCTTACTCGGCGGACCGGGGAGCTGTTTTTT	CASSLTRRTGELFF
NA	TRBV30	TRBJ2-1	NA	TGTGCCTGGAGTGTTTCGAGGGTCAATGAGCAGTTCTTC	CAWSVSRVNEQFF
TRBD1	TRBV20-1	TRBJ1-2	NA	TGCAGTAAGGACAGGAGCTATGGCTACACCTTC	CSKDRSYGYTF
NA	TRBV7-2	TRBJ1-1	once	TGTGCCAGCAGTTCCCTTCGGGGTAACACTGAAGCTTTCTTT	CASSSLRGNTEAFF
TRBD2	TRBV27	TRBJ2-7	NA	TGTGCCAGCGCAGCGGGGCCCTCCTACGAGCAGTACTTC	CASAAGPSYEQYF
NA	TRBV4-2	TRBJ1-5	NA	TGTGCCAGCAGCCAAGATAGGCAGGGCGGTCAGCCCCAGCATTTT	CASSQDRQGGQPQHF
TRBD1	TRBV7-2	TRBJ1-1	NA	TGTGCCAGCAGCCCCGACAGGGACGGCACTGAAGCTTTCTTT	CASSPDRDGTEAFF
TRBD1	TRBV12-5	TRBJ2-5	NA	TGTGCTAGTGGTAGGGGGGGACAGGGCGGAGAGACCCAGTACTTC	CASGRGGQGGETQYF
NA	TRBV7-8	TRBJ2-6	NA	TGTGCCAGCAGCTTAGTTTGGGGGGCTGGGGCCAACGTCCTGACTTTC	CASSLVWGAGANVLTF
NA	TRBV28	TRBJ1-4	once	TGTGCCAGTCACTCCCCGGGGGAAGAGGGTGAAAAACTGTTTTTT	CASHSPGEEGEKLFF
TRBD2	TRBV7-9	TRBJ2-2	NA	TGTGCCAGCAGCCAAAGACTAGCGGGAACCGGGGAGCTGTTTTTT	CASSQRLAGTGELFF
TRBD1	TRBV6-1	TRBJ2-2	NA	TGTGCCAGCAGCGAACAGGGGAGCACCGGGGAGCTGTTTTTT	CASSEQGSTGELFF
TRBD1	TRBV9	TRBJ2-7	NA	TGTGCCAGCAGCGTAGATCCAGGGGGATACGAGCAGTACTTC	CASSVDPGGYEQYF
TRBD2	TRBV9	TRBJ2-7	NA	TGTGCCAGCAGCGTTGCGGGGGGGACGGCCCCCTACGAGCAGTACTTC	CASSVAGGTAPYEQYF
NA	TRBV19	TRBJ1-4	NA	TGTGCCAGTAGTATAGGGTCGGGGGATAATGAAAAACTGTTTTTT	CASSIGSGDNEKLFF
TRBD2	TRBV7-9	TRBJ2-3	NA	TGTGCCAGCAGCTCTCATGTAGCGGGTGATACGCAGTATTTT	CASSSHVAGDTQYF
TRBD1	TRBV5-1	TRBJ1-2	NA	TGCGCCAGCAGCTTAAGGCAGGGGGCCTCCACTAACTATGGCTACACCTTC	CASSLRQGASTNYGYTF
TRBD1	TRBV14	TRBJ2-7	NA	TGTGCCAGCAGCCACCCCGGGACAGGGGTTAGAGAGCAGTACTTC	CASSHPGTGVREQYF
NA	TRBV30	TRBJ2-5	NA	TGTGCCTGGAGTTCCCAGCGGGAGACCCAGTACTTC	CAWSSQRETQYF
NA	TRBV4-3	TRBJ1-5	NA	TGCGCCAGCAGCCAAGGTGCGGGGCAGCCCCAGCATTTT	CASSQGAGQPQHF
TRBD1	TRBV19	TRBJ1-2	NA	TGTGCCAGTAGTGAAGCCCGACAGGGGGCCGGGGCTAACTATGGCTACACCTTC	CASSEARQGAGANYGYTF
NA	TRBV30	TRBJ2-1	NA	TGTGCCTGGAGTGTAAATTCTGTGGCTAGTAAGAGCTCCTACAATGAGCAGTTCTTC	CAWSVNSVASKSSYNEQFF
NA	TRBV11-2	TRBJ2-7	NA	TGTGCCAGCAGCTTAGCGCGGGGTTACGAGCAGTACTTC	CASSLARGYEQYF
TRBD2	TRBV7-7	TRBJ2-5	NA	TGTGCTAGCAGCTTGCTAGCGGGAGTGGGAGAGACCCAGTACTTC	CASSLLAGVGETQYF